The rows below give T cell receptor beta chains drawn from one sample of a study of identical twins. TCRdb fed the 5' RACE reads into MiXCR, producing one record per CDR3 protein. The sample consists of roughly 250,000 distinct CDR3 sequences, around an eighth of them appearing once. The sample taken for sequencing was memory (CD45RO+) T cells sorted from blood. Receptors were obtained from a woman aged 18-29 years in good health. The CDR3 runs from the conserved cysteine through the conserved F or W. A D gene is named only where the DNA matches it firmly. A clone size is listed for some rows: how often the clone was seen (once, few, many), or a class if it is expanded.

abundance	d_gene	len	v_gene	j_gene	CDR3aa	CDR3nt
many	TRBD2	17	TRBV6-5	TRBJ2-1	CASSYSPPSGIYNEQFF	TGTGCCAGCAGTTACTCTCCCCCTAGCGGGATTTATAATGAGCAGTTCTTC
few	.	13	TRBV9	TRBJ1-5	CASSVEAGGPQHF	TGTGCCAGCAGCGTAGAGGCGGGCGGACCCCAGCATTTT
.	TRBD2	14	TRBV20-1	TRBJ2-1	CSAPSGANYNEQFF	TGCAGTGCGCCTAGCGGGGCGAATTACAATGAGCAGTTCTTC
many	TRBD2	15	TRBV12-3/TRBV12-4	TRBJ2-1	CASRITSGAYNEQFF	TGTGCCAGCAGGATAACTAGCGGAGCCTACAATGAGCAGTTCTTC
few	TRBD1	13	TRBV12-3/TRBV12-4	TRBJ1-1	CASTGQPNTEAFF	TGTGCCAGCACGGGACAGCCGAACACTGAAGCTTTCTTT
.	.	11	TRBV2	TRBJ1-3	CASSWGNTIYF	TGTGCCAGCAGTTGGGGGAACACCATATATTTT
.	.	12	TRBV19	TRBJ2-3	CATWGSDDTQYF	TGTGCCACGTGGGGGTCGGACGATACGCAGTATTTT
.	.	17	TRBV12-3/TRBV12-4	TRBJ1-1	CASSLRQLQGLGTEAFF	TGTGCCAGCAGTCTCAGACAGCTACAGGGACTAGGGACTGAAGCTTTCTTT
many	.	13	TRBV5-1	TRBJ1-2	CASSLDGDYGYTF	TGCGCCAGCAGCTTGGACGGCGACTATGGCTACACCTTC
.	.	17	TRBV7-6	TRBJ2-3	CASSLGSRPLSTDTQYF	TGTGCCAGCAGCTTAGGGAGCAGACCTTTAAGCACAGATACGCAGTATTTT
.	.	15	TRBV7-3	TRBJ2-7	CASSLTQAPIYEQYF	TGTGCCAGCAGCTTAACACAGGCTCCGATCTACGAGCAGTACTTC
.	TRBD1	15	TRBV20-1	TRBJ1-2	CSARDNRDSIYGYTF	TGCAGTGCTAGAGATAACCGGGACAGCATATATGGCTACACCTTC
many	TRBD1	13	TRBV9	TRBJ1-2	CASSVGTGYGYTF	TGTGCCAGCAGCGTAGGGACAGGCTATGGCTACACCTTC
.	.	16	TRBV5-1	TRBJ2-5	CASSIQTQGSQETQYF	TGCGCCAGCAGCATCCAGACTCAGGGTTCCCAAGAGACCCAGTACTTC
.	.	15	TRBV12-3/TRBV12-4	TRBJ2-6	CASPQNPSGANVLTF	TGTGCCAGCCCTCAAAACCCATCTGGGGCCAACGTCCTGACTTTC
.	TRBD2	16	TRBV10-1	TRBJ2-3	CASSEFGGGGTDTQYF	TGCGCCAGCAGTGAGTTCGGGGGAGGGGGCACAGATACGCAGTATTTT
.	TRBD1	17	TRBV4-1	TRBJ2-1	CASSHLYRGRNLREQFF	TGCGCCAGCAGCCACCTATACAGGGGGCGAAACCTCCGTGAGCAGTTCTTC
.	.	15	TRBV6-2/TRBV6-3	TRBJ2-7	CASSRRDPEIHEQYF	TGTGCCAGCAGTCGCCGGGACCCGGAGATCCACGAGCAGTACTTC
.	.	13	TRBV7-2	TRBJ1-1	CASSPRWRTEAFF	TGTGCCAGCAGCCCGAGGTGGAGGACTGAAGCTTTCTTT
.	.	14	TRBV15	TRBJ2-7	CATSALGGLYEQYF	TGTGCCACCAGCGCCCTGGGGGGACTGTACGAGCAGTACTTC
few	.	16	TRBV20-1	TRBJ1-5	CSASTTGRESNQPQHF	TGCAGTGCTAGCACCACGGGGCGCGAAAGCAATCAGCCCCAGCATTTT
.	.	15	TRBV5-1	TRBJ2-1	CASSLVGFGYNEQFF	TGCGCCAGCAGCTTGGTGGGGTTCGGTTACAATGAGCAGTTCTTC
few	.	15	TRBV6-1	TRBJ1-5	CASSEVGISNQPQHF	TGTGCCAGCAGTGAAGTGGGGATTAGCAATCAGCCCCAGCATTTT
few	TRBD1	15	TRBV3-1	TRBJ2-3	CASSRTGGFYDTQYF	TGTGCCAGCAGCCGGACAGGGGGATTTTATGATACGCAGTATTTT
few	.	13	TRBV6-1	TRBJ1-2	CASSEAGTYGYTF	TGTGCCAGCAGTGAAGCGGGGACGTATGGCTACACCTTC
many	TRBD2	14	TRBV20-1	TRBJ2-1	CSATGVAGRNEQFF	TGCAGTGCTACCGGGGTAGCGGGACGGAATGAGCAGTTCTTC
few	.	13	TRBV3-1	TRBJ1-1	CASSQLGITEAFF	TGTGCCAGCAGCCAGTTAGGGATTACTGAAGCTTTCTTT
.	TRBD1	16	TRBV3-1	TRBJ1-1	CASSRATGGVDTEAFF	TGTGCCAGCAGCCGGGCGACAGGGGGCGTCGACACTGAAGCTTTCTTT
few	.	13	TRBV7-2	TRBJ2-2	CASRPQGGGELFF	TGTGCCAGCAGACCCCAGGGGGGCGGGGAGCTGTTTTTT
many	.	13	TRBV11-2	TRBJ2-5	CASSFGVVETQYF	TGTGCCAGCAGCTTTGGGGTTGTGGAGACCCAGTACTTC
.	TRBD1	15	TRBV7-2	TRBJ1-6	CASSRRGTADSPLHF	TGTGCCAGCAGCCGTCGGGGGACAGCGGATTCACCCCTCCACTTT
.	TRBD1	14	TRBV4-3	TRBJ2-2	CASSRQGPAGELFF	TGCGCCAGCAGCCGACAGGGCCCAGCCGGGGAGCTGTTTTTT
many	TRBD1	12	TRBV20-1	TRBJ2-5	CSTFRDRETQYF	TGCAGTACTTTTAGGGACAGAGAGACCCAGTACTTC
.	.	15	TRBV9	TRBJ2-7	CASSVAGKYEYEQYF	TGTGCCAGCAGCGTAGCGGGGAAATATGAATACGAGCAGTACTTC
few	TRBD2	12	TRBV7-9	TRBJ2-1	CASSFGRNEQFF	TGTGCCAGCAGCTTCGGGAGGAATGAGCAGTTCTTC
.	TRBD2	13	TRBV10-3	TRBJ2-1	CATGLDAYNEQFF	TGTGCCACGGGACTAGACGCCTACAATGAGCAGTTCTTC
many	.	14	TRBV12-3/TRBV12-4	TRBJ2-7	CASKLGRGSYEQYF	TGTGCCAGCAAATTAGGGCGGGGCTCCTACGAGCAGTACTTC
.	.	11	TRBV5-8	TRBJ2-1	CAISLELEQFF	TGTGCCATCAGCCTTGAGCTAGAGCAGTTCTTC
.	.	12	TRBV7-9	TRBJ1-2	CASSPSHYGYTF	TGTGCCAGCAGCCCCTCCCACTATGGCTACACCTTC
.	TRBD2	17	TRBV3-1	TRBJ2-2	CASSRFPAGGTEGELFF	TGTGCCAGCAGCCGCTTCCCTGCGGGGGGCACCGAAGGGGAGCTGTTTTTT
many	.	13	TRBV29-1	TRBJ1-1	CSGGRTSNTEAFF	TGCAGCGGGGGAAGAACGTCGAACACTGAAGCTTTCTTT
.	.	18	TRBV21-1	TRBJ2-7	CASSKAYPGQPVSYEQYF	TGTGCCAGCAGCAAAGCTTACCCGGGACAGCCTGTATCCTACGAGCAGTACTTC
few	TRBD2	14	TRBV10-3	TRBJ2-1	CAILLAGVGNEQFF	TGTGCCATTCTTTTAGCGGGAGTGGGCAATGAGCAGTTCTTC
.	TRBD1	15	TRBV7-2	TRBJ2-3	CASSPQGVGTDTQYF	TGTGCCAGCAGCCCCCAGGGGGTAGGCACAGATACGCAGTATTTT
.	TRBD1	15	TRBV3-1	TRBJ1-1	CASSQEDRGVTEAFF	TGTGCCAGCAGCCAAGAGGACAGGGGGGTCACTGAAGCTTTCTTT
.	.	16	TRBV4-3	TRBJ2-2	CASSQVGSSNTGELFF	TGCGCCAGCAGCCAAGTGGGTTCGAGCAACACCGGGGAGCTGTTTTTT
.	.	14	TRBV2	TRBJ2-1	CASSEALLGLEQFF	TGTGCCAGCAGTGAAGCGCTTCTGGGGCTAGAGCAGTTCTTC
.	TRBD2	16	TRBV18	TRBJ2-1	CASSPPLAGGYNEQFF	TGTGCCAGCTCACCCCCTTTAGCGGGGGGTTACAATGAGCAGTTCTTC
.	.	16	TRBV9	TRBJ2-1	CASSPGTGISYNEQSF	TGTGCCAGCAGCCCCGGAACGGGGATCTCCTACAATGAGCAGTCCTTC
.	.	14	TRBV18	TRBJ1-2	CASSDQGTSYGYTF	TGTGCCAGCTCGGATCAGGGGACCTCGTATGGCTACACCTTC
few	TRBD2	13	TRBV20-1	TRBJ2-5	CSAREAGGETQYF	TGCAGTGCTAGGGAGGCGGGGGGGGAGACCCAGTACTTC
.	TRBD1	15	TRBV9	TRBJ1-3	CASSVQTGAGNTIYF	TGTGCCAGCAGCGTGCAAACAGGGGCTGGAAACACCATATATTTT
many	TRBD1	16	TRBV28	TRBJ2-3	CASSFGRGLDTDTQYF	TGTGCCAGCAGTTTTGGTAGGGGGCTGGACACAGATACGCAGTATTTT
.	TRBD2	18	TRBV5-1	TRBJ2-1	CASSLYGLAGDSYNEQFF	TGCGCCAGCAGCTTGTATGGCCTAGCGGGAGATTCTTACAATGAGCAGTTCTTC
.	.	16	TRBV6-2/TRBV6-3	TRBJ2-7	CASSPIRGATRIEQYF	TGTGCCAGCAGCCCAATCAGGGGGGCCACCCGTATCGAGCAGTACTTC